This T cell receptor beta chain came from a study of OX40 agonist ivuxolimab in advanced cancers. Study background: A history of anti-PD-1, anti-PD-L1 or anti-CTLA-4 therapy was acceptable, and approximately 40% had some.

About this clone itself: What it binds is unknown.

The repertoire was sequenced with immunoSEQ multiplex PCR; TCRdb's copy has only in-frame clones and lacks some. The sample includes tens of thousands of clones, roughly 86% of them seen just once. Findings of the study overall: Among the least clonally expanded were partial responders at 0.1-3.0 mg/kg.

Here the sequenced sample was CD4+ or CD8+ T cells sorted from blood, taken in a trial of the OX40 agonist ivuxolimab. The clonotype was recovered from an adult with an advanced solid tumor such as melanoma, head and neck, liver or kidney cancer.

CDR3 sequence (DNA): TGTGCCAGCAGTTACAGATGGACAGGGGGTTGGGATGGCTACACCTTC. Translated: CASSYRWTGGWDGYTF. The V gene is TRBV6-5, the J gene TRBJ1-2; 10 positions match TRBD1. Germline trimming cut 2 bases from V and 6 bases from J; bases unmatched to any gene: 9. CDR1 and CDR2 from the germline V gene are MNHEY and SVGAGI. This CDR3 is built from 16 residues.